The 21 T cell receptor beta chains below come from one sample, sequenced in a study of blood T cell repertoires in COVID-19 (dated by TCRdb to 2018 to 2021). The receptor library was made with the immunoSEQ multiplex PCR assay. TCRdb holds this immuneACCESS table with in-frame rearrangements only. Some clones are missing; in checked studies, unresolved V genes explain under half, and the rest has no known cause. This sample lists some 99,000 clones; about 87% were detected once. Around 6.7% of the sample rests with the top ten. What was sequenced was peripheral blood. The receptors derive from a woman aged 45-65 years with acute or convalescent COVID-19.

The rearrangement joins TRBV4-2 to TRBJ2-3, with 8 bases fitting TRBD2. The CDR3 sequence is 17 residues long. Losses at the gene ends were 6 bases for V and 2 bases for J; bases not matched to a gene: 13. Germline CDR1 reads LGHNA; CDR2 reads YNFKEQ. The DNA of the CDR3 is TGTGCCAGCAGGCCACTCGGGAGGGGGTCGTTCACAGATACGCAGTATTTT. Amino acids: CASRPLGRGSFTDTQYF.

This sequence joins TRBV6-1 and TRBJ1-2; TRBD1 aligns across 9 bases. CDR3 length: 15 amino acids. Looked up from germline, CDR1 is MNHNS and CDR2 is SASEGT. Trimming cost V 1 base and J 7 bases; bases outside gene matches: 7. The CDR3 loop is CASSEDGTGRSGYTF. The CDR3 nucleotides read TGTGCCAGCAGTGAAGATGGGACAGGGAGGTCTGGCTACACCTTC.

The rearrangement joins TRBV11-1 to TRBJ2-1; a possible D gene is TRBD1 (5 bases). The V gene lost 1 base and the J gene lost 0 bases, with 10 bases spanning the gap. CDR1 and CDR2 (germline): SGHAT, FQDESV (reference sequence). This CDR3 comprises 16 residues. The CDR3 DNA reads TGTGCCAGCAGCTTAGAAGACAGCAGCTCCTACAATGAGCAGTTCTTC. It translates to CASSLEDSSSYNEQFF. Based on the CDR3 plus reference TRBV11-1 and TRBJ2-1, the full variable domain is EAEVAQSPRYKITEKSQAVAFWCDPISGHATLYWYRQILGQGPELLVQFQDESVVDDSQLPKDRFSAERLKGVDSTLKIQPAELGDSAMYLCASSLEDSSSYNEQFFGPGTRLTVL.

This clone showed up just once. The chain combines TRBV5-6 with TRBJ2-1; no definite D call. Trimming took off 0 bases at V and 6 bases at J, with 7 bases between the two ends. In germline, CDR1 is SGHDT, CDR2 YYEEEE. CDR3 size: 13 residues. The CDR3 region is CASSLGRSNEQFF. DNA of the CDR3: TGTGCCAGCAGCTTGGGCCGTAGCAATGAGCAGTTCTTC.

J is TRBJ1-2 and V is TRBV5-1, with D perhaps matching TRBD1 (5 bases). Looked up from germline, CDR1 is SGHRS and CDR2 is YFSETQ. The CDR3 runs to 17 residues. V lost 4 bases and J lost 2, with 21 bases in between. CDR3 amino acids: CASSATPNRQFNYGYTF. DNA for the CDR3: TGCGCCAGCAGCGCCACGCCCAATAGACAGTTCAACTATGGCTACACCTTC. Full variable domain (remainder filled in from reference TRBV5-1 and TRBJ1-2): KAGVTQTPRYLIKTRGQQVTLSCSPISGHRSVSWYQQTPGQGLQFLFEYFSETQRNKGNFPGRFSGRQFSNSRSEMNVSTLELGDSALYLCASSATPNRQFNYGYTFGSGTRLTVV.

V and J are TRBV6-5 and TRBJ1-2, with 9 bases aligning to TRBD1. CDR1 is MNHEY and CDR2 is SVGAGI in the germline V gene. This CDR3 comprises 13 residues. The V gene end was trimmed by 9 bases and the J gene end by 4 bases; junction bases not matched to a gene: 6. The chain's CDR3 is CASYRGHSYGYTF. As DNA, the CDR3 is TGTGCCAGTTACAGGGGGCATTCCTATGGCTACACCTTC.

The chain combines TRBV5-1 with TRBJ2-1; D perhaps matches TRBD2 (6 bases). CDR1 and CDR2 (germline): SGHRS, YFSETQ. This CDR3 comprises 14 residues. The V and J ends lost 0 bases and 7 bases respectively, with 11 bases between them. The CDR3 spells CASSLGGTGNEQFF. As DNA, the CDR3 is TGCGCCAGCAGCTTGGGCGGGACGGGAAATGAGCAGTTCTTC.

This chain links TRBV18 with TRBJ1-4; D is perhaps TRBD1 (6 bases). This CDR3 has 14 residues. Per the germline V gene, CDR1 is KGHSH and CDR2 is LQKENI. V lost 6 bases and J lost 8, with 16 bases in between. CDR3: CASSKGHEEEKLFF. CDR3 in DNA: TGTGCCAGCTCTAAGGGACATGAGGAAGAAAAACTGTTTTTT.

For the CDR3, the DNA is TGTGCCAGCTCACCACCGGTTGGCCAGCCCCAGCATTTT. As protein: CASSPPVGQPQHF. The chain recombines TRBV18 with TRBJ1-5, with D unclear. The length of the CDR3 is 13 residues. CDR1 is KGHSH and CDR2 is LQKENI in the germline V gene. V lost 0 bases and J lost 7, with 7 bases in between. Drawing the rest from reference TRBV18 and TRBJ1-5, the complete variable domain is NAGVMQNPRHLVRRRGQEARLRCSPMKGHSHVYWYRQLPEEGLKFMVYLQKENIIDESGMPKERFSAEFPKEGPSILRIQQVVRGDSAAYFCASSPPVGQPQHFGDGTRLSIL.

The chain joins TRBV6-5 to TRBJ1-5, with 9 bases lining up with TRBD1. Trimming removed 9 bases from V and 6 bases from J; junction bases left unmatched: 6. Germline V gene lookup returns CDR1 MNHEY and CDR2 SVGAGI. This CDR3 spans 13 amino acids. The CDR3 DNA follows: TGTGCCAGTTGGACAGGGGACAGTCAGCCCCAGCATTTT. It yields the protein CASWTGDSQPQHF.

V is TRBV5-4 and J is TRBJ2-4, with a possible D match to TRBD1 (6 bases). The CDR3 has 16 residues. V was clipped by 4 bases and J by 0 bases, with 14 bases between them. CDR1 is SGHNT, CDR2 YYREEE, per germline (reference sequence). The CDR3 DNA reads TGTGCCAGCAGCCTTGGGGGCTACCTAGCCAAAAACATTCAGTACTTC. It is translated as CASSLGGYLAKNIQYF.

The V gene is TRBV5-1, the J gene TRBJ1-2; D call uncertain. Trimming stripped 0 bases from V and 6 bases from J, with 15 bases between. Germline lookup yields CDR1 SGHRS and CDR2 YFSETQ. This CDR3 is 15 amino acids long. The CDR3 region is CASSLEAAPWDGYTF. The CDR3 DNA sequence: TGCGCCAGCAGCTTGGAAGCGGCCCCATGGGATGGCTACACCTTC. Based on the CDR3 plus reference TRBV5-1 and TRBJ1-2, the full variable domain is KAGVTQTPRYLIKTRGQQVTLSCSPISGHRSVSWYQQTPGQGLQFLFEYFSETQRNKGNFPGRFSGRQFSNSRSEMNVSTLELGDSALYLCASSLEAAPWDGYTFGSGTRLTVV.

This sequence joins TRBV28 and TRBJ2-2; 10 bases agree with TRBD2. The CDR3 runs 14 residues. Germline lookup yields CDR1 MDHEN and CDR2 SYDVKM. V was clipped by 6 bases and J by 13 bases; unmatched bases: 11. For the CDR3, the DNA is TGTGCCAGCAGCCCCGGGACTAGCGTCTTGGGGCTGTTTTTT. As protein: CASSPGTSVLGLFF.

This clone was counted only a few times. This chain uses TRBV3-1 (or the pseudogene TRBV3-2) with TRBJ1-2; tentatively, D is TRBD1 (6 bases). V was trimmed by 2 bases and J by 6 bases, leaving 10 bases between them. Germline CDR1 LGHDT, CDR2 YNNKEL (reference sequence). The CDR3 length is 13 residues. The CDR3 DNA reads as TGTGCCAGCAGCCAAACAGGGATCGATGGCTACACCTTC. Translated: CASSQTGIDGYTF.

The CDR3 loop is CASSLQLGGMYGYTF. The CDR3 region has the DNA TGTGCCAGCAGCTTGCAACTCGGGGGAATGTATGGCTACACCTTC. The chain links TRBV5-4 to TRBJ1-2, with D perhaps TRBD1 (5 bases). From germline, CDR1 is SGHNT and CDR2 YYREEE (reference sequence). This CDR3 is built from 15 residues. The V gene lost 1 base and the J gene lost 5 bases, with 15 bases spanning the gap.

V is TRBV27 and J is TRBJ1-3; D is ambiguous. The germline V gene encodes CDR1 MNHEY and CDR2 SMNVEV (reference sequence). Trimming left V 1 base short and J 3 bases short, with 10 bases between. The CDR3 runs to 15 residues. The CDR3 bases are TGTGCCAGCAGTTTATATCCAGGCGTTGGAAACACCATATATTTT. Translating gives CASSLYPGVGNTIYF.

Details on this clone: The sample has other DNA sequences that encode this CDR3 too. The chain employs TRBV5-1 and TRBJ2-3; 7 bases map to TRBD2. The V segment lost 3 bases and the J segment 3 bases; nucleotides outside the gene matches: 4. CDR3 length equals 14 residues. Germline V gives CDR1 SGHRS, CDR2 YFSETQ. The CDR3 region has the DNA TGCGCCAGCAGCTCCGGGGAGGGAACAGATACGCAGTATTTT. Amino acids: CASSSGEGTDTQYF. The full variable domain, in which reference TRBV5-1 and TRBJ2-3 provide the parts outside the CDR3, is KAGVTQTPRYLIKTRGQQVTLSCSPISGHRSVSWYQQTPGQGLQFLFEYFSETQRNKGNFPGRFSGRQFSNSRSEMNVSTLELGDSALYLCASSSGEGTDTQYFGPGTRLTVL.

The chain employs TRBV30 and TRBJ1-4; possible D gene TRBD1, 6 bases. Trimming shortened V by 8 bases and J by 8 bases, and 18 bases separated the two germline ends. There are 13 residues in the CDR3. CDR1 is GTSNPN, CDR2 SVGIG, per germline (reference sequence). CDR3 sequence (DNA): TGTGCCGCAAGTGCGGGGGCCCGAGAAAAACTGTTTTTT. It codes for CAASAGAREKLFF.

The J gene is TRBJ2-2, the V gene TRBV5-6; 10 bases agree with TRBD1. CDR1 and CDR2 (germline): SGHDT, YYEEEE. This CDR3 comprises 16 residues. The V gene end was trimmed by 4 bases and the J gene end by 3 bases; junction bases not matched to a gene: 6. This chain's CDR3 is CASSRDRGRDTGELFF. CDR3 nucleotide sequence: TGTGCCAGCAGCAGAGACAGGGGGCGAGACACCGGGGAGCTGTTTTTT.

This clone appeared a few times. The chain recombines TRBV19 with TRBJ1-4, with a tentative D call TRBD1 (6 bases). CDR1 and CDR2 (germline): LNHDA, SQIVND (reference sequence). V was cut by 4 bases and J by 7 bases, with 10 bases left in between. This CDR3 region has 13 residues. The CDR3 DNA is TGTGCCAGTAGTACACGGACAGTTGAAAAACTGTTTTTT. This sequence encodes CASSTRTVEKLFF.

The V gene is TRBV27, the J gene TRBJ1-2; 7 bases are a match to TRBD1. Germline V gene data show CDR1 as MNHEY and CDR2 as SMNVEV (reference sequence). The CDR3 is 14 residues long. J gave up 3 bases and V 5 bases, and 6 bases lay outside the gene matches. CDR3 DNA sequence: TGTGCCAGCAGTCCCCGACAGGGTTACTATGGCTACACCTTC. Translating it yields CASSPRQGYYGYTF.